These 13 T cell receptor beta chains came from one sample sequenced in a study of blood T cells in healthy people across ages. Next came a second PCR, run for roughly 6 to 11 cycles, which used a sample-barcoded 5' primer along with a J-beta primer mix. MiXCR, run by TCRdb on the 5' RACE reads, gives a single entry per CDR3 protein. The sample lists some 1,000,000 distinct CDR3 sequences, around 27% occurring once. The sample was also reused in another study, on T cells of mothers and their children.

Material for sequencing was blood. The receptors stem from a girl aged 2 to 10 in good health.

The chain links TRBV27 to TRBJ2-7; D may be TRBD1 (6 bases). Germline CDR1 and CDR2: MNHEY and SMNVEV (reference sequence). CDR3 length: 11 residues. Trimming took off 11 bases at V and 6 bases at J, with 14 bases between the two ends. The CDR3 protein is CASGQGFEQYF. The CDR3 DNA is TGTGCCTCAGGCCAGGGGTTCGAGCAGTACTTC.

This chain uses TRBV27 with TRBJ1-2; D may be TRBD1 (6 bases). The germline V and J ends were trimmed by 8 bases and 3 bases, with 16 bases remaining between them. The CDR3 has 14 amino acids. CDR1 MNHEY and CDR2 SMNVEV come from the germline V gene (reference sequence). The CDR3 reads CASGYLGGDYGYTF. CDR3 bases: TGTGCCAGCGGCTATTTAGGGGGGGACTATGGCTACACCTTC.

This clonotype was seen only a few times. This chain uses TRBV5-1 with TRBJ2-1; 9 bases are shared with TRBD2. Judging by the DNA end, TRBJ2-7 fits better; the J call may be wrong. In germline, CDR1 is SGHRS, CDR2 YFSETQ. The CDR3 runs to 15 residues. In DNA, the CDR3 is TGCGCCAGCAGGAGTTTGGCTAGCGGGGCCTACGAGCAGTACTTC. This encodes CASRSLASGAYEQYF.

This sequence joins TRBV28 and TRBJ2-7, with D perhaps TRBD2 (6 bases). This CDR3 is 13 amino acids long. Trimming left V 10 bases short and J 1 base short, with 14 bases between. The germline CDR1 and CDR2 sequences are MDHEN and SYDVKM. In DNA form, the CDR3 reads TGTGCCATCGGGCGGGGCCTATCCTACGAGCAGTACTTC. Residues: CAIGRGLSYEQYF. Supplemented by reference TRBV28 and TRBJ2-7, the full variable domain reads DVKVTQSSRYLVKRTGEKVFLECVQDMDHENMFWYRQDPGLGLRLIYFSYDVKMKEKGDIPEGYSVSREKKERFSLILESASTNQTSMYLCAIGRGLSYEQYFGPGTRLTVT.

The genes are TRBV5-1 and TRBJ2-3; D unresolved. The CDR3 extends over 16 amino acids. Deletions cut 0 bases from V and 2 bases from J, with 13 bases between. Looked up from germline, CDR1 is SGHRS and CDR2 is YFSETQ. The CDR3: CASSLGSGLNTDTQYF. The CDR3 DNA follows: TGCGCCAGCAGCTTGGGCTCGGGTCTGAACACAGATACGCAGTATTTT.

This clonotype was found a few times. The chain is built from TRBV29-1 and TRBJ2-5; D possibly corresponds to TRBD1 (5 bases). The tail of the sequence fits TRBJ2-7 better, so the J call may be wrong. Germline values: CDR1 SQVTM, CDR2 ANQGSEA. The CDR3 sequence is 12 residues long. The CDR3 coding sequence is TGCAGCGTTGGTAGGGGAATCTACGAGCAGTACTTC. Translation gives CSVGRGIYEQYF.

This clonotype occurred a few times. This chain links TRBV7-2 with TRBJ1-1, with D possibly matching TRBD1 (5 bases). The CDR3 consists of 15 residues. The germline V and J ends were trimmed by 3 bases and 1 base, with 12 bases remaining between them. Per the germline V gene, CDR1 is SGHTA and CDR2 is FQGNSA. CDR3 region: CASSFLGAGNTEAFF. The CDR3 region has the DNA TGTGCCAGCAGCTTTTTAGGGGCGGGGAACACTGAAGCTTTCTTT.

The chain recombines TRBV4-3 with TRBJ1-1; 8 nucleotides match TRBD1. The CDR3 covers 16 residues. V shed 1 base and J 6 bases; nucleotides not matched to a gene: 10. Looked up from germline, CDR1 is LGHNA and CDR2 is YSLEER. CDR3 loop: CASSQAFVDRGSEAFF. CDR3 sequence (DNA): TGCGCCAGCAGCCAAGCATTCGTTGACAGGGGCTCTGAAGCTTTCTTT.

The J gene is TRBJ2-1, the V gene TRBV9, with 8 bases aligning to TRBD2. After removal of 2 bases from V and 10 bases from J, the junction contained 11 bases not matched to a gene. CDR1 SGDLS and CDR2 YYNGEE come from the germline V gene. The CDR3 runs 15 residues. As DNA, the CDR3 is TGTGCCAGCAGCGTCTCCCCCGGGAGGGCCCTCGAGCAGTTCTTC. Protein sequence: CASSVSPGRALEQFF.

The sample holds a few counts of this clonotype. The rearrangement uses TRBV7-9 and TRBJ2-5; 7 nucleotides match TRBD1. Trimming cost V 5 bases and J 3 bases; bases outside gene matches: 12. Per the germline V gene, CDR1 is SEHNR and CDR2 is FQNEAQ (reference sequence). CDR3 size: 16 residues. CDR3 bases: TGTGCCAGCAGCCCGAAAGTGACAGGGATGGAAGAGACCCAGTACTTC. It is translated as CASSPKVTGMEETQYF. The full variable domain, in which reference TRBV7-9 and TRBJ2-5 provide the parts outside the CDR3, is DTGVSQNPRHKITKRGQNVTFRCDPISEHNRLYWYRQTLGQGPEFLTYFQNEAQLEKSRLLSDRFSAERPKGSFSTLEIQRTEQGDSAMYLCASSPKVTGMEETQYFGPGTRLLVL.

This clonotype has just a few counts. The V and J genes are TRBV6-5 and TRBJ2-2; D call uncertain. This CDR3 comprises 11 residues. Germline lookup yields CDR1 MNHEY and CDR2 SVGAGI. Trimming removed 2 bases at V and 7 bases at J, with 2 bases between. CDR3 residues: CASSYVGELFF. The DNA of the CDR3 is TGTGCCAGCAGTTACGTCGGGGAGCTGTTTTTT.

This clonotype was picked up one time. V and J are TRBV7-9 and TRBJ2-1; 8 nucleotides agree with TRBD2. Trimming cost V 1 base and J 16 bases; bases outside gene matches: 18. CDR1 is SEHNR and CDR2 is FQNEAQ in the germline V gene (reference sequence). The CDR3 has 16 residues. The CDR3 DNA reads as TGTGCCAGCAGCTTAGAGGGGGGGACGGCGGGAGGACCGGACTTCTTC. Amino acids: CASSLEGGTAGGPDFF.

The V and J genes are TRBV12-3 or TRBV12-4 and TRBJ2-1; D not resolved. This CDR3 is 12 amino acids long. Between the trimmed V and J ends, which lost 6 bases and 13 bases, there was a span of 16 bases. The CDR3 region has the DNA TGTGCCAGCAGACCCCGGGTAGGACGACAGTTCTTC. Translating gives CASRPRVGRQFF.